These 32 T cell receptor beta chains came from one sample sequenced in a study of cytomegalovirus exposure and HLA in healthy donors. Primers included in the PCR were 60 Vbeta and 13 Jbeta primers. Repertoires were generated with immunoSEQ multiplex PCR, while TCRdb's copy carries only in-frame clones and drops some. Among over 200,000 clones listed, approximately 90% were seen once. Sequenced: PBMCs. These receptors originate from a woman aged 18-29 years in good health and CMV-seronegative.

The V and J genes are TRBV6-5 and TRBJ2-7; 8 bases line up with TRBD1. V lost 6 bases and J lost 7; bases outside the gene matches: 8. Germline lookup yields CDR1 MNHEY and CDR2 SVGAGI. The CDR3 sequence is 13 residues long. The CDR3 coding sequence is TGTGCCAGCAGGACAGGGGTTTTCGGAGAGCAGTACTTC. As protein: CASRTGVFGEQYF.

The chain employs TRBV4-1 and TRBJ1-1, with 8 bases identical to TRBD1. V shed 1 base and J 1 base; nucleotides not matched to a gene: 5. Germline V gives CDR1 MGHRA, CDR2 YSYEKL. This CDR3 is 16 amino acids long. CDR3 residues: CASSQVLTGGNTEAFF. The CDR3 DNA follows: TGCGCCAGCAGCCAAGTCCTCACAGGGGGGAACACTGAAGCTTTCTTT.

The chain links TRBV7-9 to TRBJ2-1, with D hard to call. The CDR3 has 15 residues. The V and J ends lost 5 bases and 2 bases respectively, with 13 bases between them. CDR1 is SEHNR, CDR2 FQNEAQ, per germline (reference sequence). CDR3 coding DNA: TGTGCCAGCAGCCTTCGGTCTCAACCCTACAATGAGCAGTTCTTC. It translates to CASSLRSQPYNEQFF. Supplemented by reference TRBV7-9 and TRBJ2-1, the full variable domain reads DTGVSQNPRHKITKRGQNVTFRCDPISEHNRLYWYRQTLGQGPEFLTYFQNEAQLEKSRLLSDRFSAERPKGSFSTLEIQRTEQGDSAMYLCASSLRSQPYNEQFFGPGTRLTVL.

This clone came up once. The V and J genes are TRBV6-1 and TRBJ2-7; possible D gene TRBD1, 6 bases. Germline assignment: CDR1 MNHNS and CDR2 SASEGT. V lost 2 bases to trimming and J lost 0 bases, with 8 bases between them. The CDR3 is 14 amino acids. DNA for the CDR3: TGTGCCAGCAGTGAAACAGGGTCCTCCTACGAGCAGTACTTC. This translates into CASSETGSSYEQYF.

The J gene is TRBJ2-2, the V gene TRBV19, with 11 nucleotides matching TRBD2. CDR1 and CDR2 (germline): LNHDA, SQIVND (reference sequence). The CDR3 consists of 16 residues. V lost 1 base, J lost 7 bases, and 5 bases stayed unmatched. DNA for the CDR3: TGTGCCAGTAGTATAGTAGCGGGGGGGAGTAACGGGGAGCTGTTTTTT. It specifies CASSIVAGGSNGELFF.

The chain links TRBV4-1 to TRBJ1-2; 8 bases are shared with TRBD1. Germline CDR1 is MGHRA and CDR2 is YSYEKL. V shed 3 bases, J shed 8 bases, and the junction held 11 bases outside the gene matches. CDR3 size: 15 residues. CDR3 sequence: CASSHPTGVPGGYTF. The CDR3 DNA is TGCGCCAGCAGCCACCCGACAGGGGTACCGGGAGGCTACACCTTC.

V gene TRBV5-6 combines with J gene TRBJ2-7; D may be TRBD1 (7 bases). Germline-derived CDR1 and CDR2 are SGHDT and YYEEEE. Trimming took 0 bases from V and 2 from J, leaving 12 bases between them. The CDR3 is 15 residues long. CDR3 coding DNA: TGTGCCAGCAGCTTGGTTGCAGGGGGGACCTACGAGCAGTACTTC. Its protein product is CASSLVAGGTYEQYF.

The V and J genes are TRBV29-1 and TRBJ2-5; 8 nucleotides agree with TRBD1. Germline V gene sequence: CDR1 SQVTM, CDR2 ANQGSEA. The CDR3 length is 14 residues. V lost 3 bases to trimming and J lost 3 bases; unmatched junction nucleotides: 6. DNA of the CDR3: TGCAGCGTTGATCCTCCGGACAGGGAAGAGACCCAGTACTTC. The encoded protein is CSVDPPDREETQYF.

The V gene is TRBV12-1, the J gene TRBJ2-1; TRBD2 is the table's D call and was not checked against the DNA. TRBV12-1 is given as a pseudogene. There are 16 residues in the CDR3. Here the CDR3 DNA reads TGTGCCAGCAGCTTTCCAGAACTAGCGACCCACAATGAGCAGTTCTTC. Translation: CASSFPELATHNEQFF.

This rearrangement joins TRBV5-6 to TRBJ2-7; 7 bases are shared with TRBD2. Germline lookup yields CDR1 SGHDT and CDR2 YYEEEE. V was clipped by 0 bases and J by 4 bases; unmatched bases: 4. The length of the CDR3 is 14 residues. The CDR3 nucleotides read TGTGCCAGCAGCTTGGAGGGAGGGCCGTACGAGCAGTACTTC. Translated, it gives CASSLEGGPYEQYF.

The DNA of the CDR3 is TGCGCCAGCAGACCCGGTCCTTCCTACGAGCAGTACTTC. Amino acids: CASRPGPSYEQYF. The V call is TRBV10-2, the J call TRBJ2-7; D ambiguous. Germline V lookup: CDR1 WSHSY, CDR2 SAAADI. V was shortened by 6 bases and J by 1 base, with 10 bases between the two germline ends. The CDR3 spans 13 residues.

The chain combines TRBV18 with TRBJ2-7, with D tentatively TRBD2 (6 bases). The V gene lost 0 bases and the J gene lost 0 bases, with 12 bases spanning the gap. Germline-derived CDR1 and CDR2 are KGHSH and LQKENI. The CDR3 sequence is 16 residues long. CDR3 sequence reads: CASSPPGGKYSYEQYF. In DNA form, the CDR3 reads TGTGCCAGCTCACCACCTGGAGGGAAGTACTCCTACGAGCAGTACTTC.

V gene TRBV7-2 combines with J gene TRBJ2-1, with D perhaps matching TRBD2 (6 bases). V dropped 0 bases and J dropped 0 bases, with 12 bases sitting between them. Germline lookup yields CDR1 SGHTA and CDR2 FQGNSA. The CDR3 extends over 17 amino acids. DNA for the CDR3: TGTGCCAGCAGCTTAGCGCGCTTCGGGAGCTCCTACAATGAGCAGTTCTTC. Residues: CASSLARFGSSYNEQFF.

V and J are TRBV29-1 and TRBJ2-3; TRBD1 aligns across 7 bases. The CDR3 spans 16 residues. Trimming removed 4 bases from V and 1 base from J; junction bases left unmatched: 11. Germline V CDR1 and CDR2: SQVTM, ANQGSEA. DNA of the CDR3: TGCAGCGTTGGAGACAGGGTCGGTCTACGCACAGATACGCAGTATTTT. Translating it yields CSVGDRVGLRTDTQYF.

The rearrangement uses TRBV5-6 and TRBJ1-2, with D uncertain. Trimming removed 3 bases at V and 4 bases at J, with 13 bases between. CDR1 is SGHDT, CDR2 YYEEEE, per germline. CDR3 length equals 14 residues. CDR3 loop: CASSSEGVRYGYTF. In DNA, the CDR3 is TGTGCCAGCAGCTCGGAGGGTGTACGCTATGGCTACACCTTC.

The V gene is TRBV13, the J gene TRBJ2-7; TRBD2 might be the D (7 bases). Germline values: CDR1 PRHDT, CDR2 FYEKMQ (reference sequence). V dropped 5 bases and J dropped 5 bases, with 22 bases sitting between them. CDR3 size: 16 residues. This CDR3 reads CASSPLGEGGSHEQYF. The CDR3 DNA is TGTGCCAGCAGCCCTTTAGGGGAGGGGGGAAGCCACGAGCAGTACTTC.

The chain combines TRBV6-5 with TRBJ2-1, with TRBD2 matching 7 bases. V lost 2 bases to trimming and J lost 2 bases; unmatched junction nucleotides: 3. Germline V CDR1 and CDR2: MNHEY, SVGAGI. CDR3 size: 15 residues. The CDR3 coding sequence is TGTGCCAGCAGTTACGTGGCGGGAGCCTACAATGAGCAGTTCTTC. As protein: CASSYVAGAYNEQFF.

The gene calls are TRBV10-2 and TRBJ1-3; D possibly corresponds to TRBD1 (5 bases). The CDR3 is made up of 14 amino acids. Deletions cut 1 base from V and 5 bases from J, with 9 bases between. Germline CDR1 reads WSHSY; CDR2 reads SAAADI. CDR3: CASSEWGGRNTIYF. DNA of the CDR3: TGCGCCAGCAGTGAGTGGGGCGGCAGAAACACCATATATTTT.

The CDR3 is CASSPDRSNQPQHF. Here the CDR3 DNA reads TGTGCCAGCAGTCCTGACAGGAGCAATCAGCCCCAGCATTTT. The chain uses TRBV6-5 and TRBJ1-5, with a possible D match to TRBD1 (6 bases). Looked up from germline, CDR1 is MNHEY and CDR2 is SVGAGI. Trimming removed 5 bases at V and 1 base at J, with 9 bases between. This CDR3 spans 14 amino acids.

The chain couples TRBV5-6 to TRBJ2-7; D is uncertain. V shed 0 bases and J shed 3 bases, with 4 bases lying between them. This CDR3 is 12 amino acids long. Germline CDR1 SGHDT, CDR2 YYEEEE. The CDR3, as DNA: TGTGCCAGCAGCTTGGGCGGCTACGAGCAGTACTTC. This gives the protein CASSLGGYEQYF.

The gene calls are TRBV4-2 and TRBJ1-4; TRBD1 aligns across 7 bases. The V gene's germline CDR1 is LGHNA and CDR2 YNFKEQ. The CDR3 sequence is 16 residues long. The junction had 4 bases not matched to a gene; V was cut back by 0 bases and J by 3 bases. The CDR3 protein is CASSQERGQANEKLFF. DNA of the CDR3: TGTGCCAGCAGCCAAGAAAGAGGACAGGCTAATGAAAAACTGTTTTTT.

CDR3 protein: CASSLVFDSNTDTQYF. The CDR3 DNA is TGTGCCAGCAGCTTAGTGTTTGACAGTAACACAGATACGCAGTATTTT. The V call is TRBV13, the J call TRBJ2-3, with a weak D call TRBD1 (5 bases). Trimming left V 1 base short and J 2 bases short, with 13 bases between. Germline V gene sequence: CDR1 PRHDT, CDR2 FYEKMQ (reference sequence). The CDR3 loop spans 16 amino acids.

This rearrangement joins TRBV10-3 to TRBJ2-3; D gene uncertain. Trimming removed 0 bases at V and 3 bases at J, with 13 bases between. Germline V gives CDR1 ENHRY, CDR2 SYGVKD. CDR3 length: 16 amino acids. As DNA, the CDR3 is TGTGCCATCAGTGAGTCAGGCAACCCCGGGACAGATACGCAGTATTTT. Translation: CAISESGNPGTDTQYF.

The chain uses TRBV27 and TRBJ1-4; 9 bases match TRBD1. Per the germline V gene, CDR1 is MNHEY and CDR2 is SMNVEV (reference sequence). This CDR3 region has 14 residues. V lost 4 bases to trimming and J lost 7 bases; unmatched junction nucleotides: 4. The CDR3 bases are TGTGCCAGCAGTTCCCGGGACAGGGCTGAAAAACTGTTTTTT. The encoded protein is CASSSRDRAEKLFF.

The chain recombines TRBV2 with TRBJ1-1, with TRBD1 matching 12 bases. V lost 6 bases to trimming and J lost 5 bases; unmatched junction nucleotides: 7. CDR1 is SNHLY and CDR2 is FYNNEI in the germline V gene. CDR3 length equals 15 residues. The chain's CDR3 is CASRGQGAGGTEAFF. The CDR3 nucleotides are TGTGCCAGCAGGGGACAGGGGGCAGGAGGGACTGAAGCTTTCTTT.

The sample holds a few counts of this clone. This chain joins TRBV19 and TRBJ2-7; 9 nucleotides agree with TRBD1. The CDR3 spans 15 residues. The germline CDR1 and CDR2 sequences are LNHDA and SQIVND (reference sequence). The V segment lost 4 bases and the J segment 5 bases; nucleotides outside the gene matches: 9. This CDR3 reads CASSKPGTGSHEQYF. The CDR3 coding sequence is TGTGCCAGTAGTAAACCCGGGACAGGGTCACACGAGCAGTACTTC.

The chain is built from TRBV2 and TRBJ1-5; perhaps TRBD1 as D (5 bases). V shed 5 bases and J shed 2 bases, with 10 bases lying between them. Looked up from germline, CDR1 is SNHLY and CDR2 is FYNNEI. The CDR3 extends over 14 amino acids. The CDR3 loop reads CASSFEGGNQPQHF. The CDR3 DNA follows: TGTGCCAGCAGTTTCGAAGGGGGCAATCAGCCCCAGCATTTT.

This chain uses TRBV10-3 with TRBJ1-1; D ambiguous. This CDR3 comprises 14 residues. Trimming pared 6 bases from V and 1 base from J, leaving 12 bases between. CDR1 ENHRY and CDR2 SYGVKD come from the germline V gene. The CDR3 nucleotides are TGTGCCATCAGACCAGGTCCGCAGAACACTGAAGCTTTCTTT. This encodes CAIRPGPQNTEAFF.

This sequence joins TRBV7-9 and TRBJ2-1, with TRBD2 matching over 11 bases. Germline values: CDR1 SEHNR, CDR2 FQNEAQ (reference sequence). This CDR3 comprises 16 residues. V shed 5 bases and J 1 base; nucleotides not matched to a gene: 4. CDR3 amino acids: CASSPTSGGSYNEQFF. The CDR3 DNA follows: TGTGCCAGCAGCCCTACTAGCGGGGGTTCCTACAATGAGCAGTTCTTC.

This clone has just one count. This chain uses TRBV27 with TRBJ2-5; TRBD1 matches at 7 bases. V lost 9 bases to trimming and J lost 3 bases; unmatched junction nucleotides: 4. This CDR3 comprises 12 residues. The germline CDR1 and CDR2 sequences are MNHEY and SMNVEV (reference sequence). The CDR3 spells CARETGKETQYF. The DNA of the CDR3 is TGTGCCAGGGAGACAGGGAAAGAGACCCAGTACTTC.

The J gene is TRBJ1-5, the V gene TRBV6-5; 7 positions match TRBD1. Looked up from germline, CDR1 is MNHEY and CDR2 is SVGAGI. There are 13 residues in the CDR3. The trim removed 6 bases at V and 4 bases at J, leaving 3 bases unmatched. The DNA of the CDR3 is TGTGCCAGCAGCATGACAGGGAATCAGCCCCAGCATTTT. Its protein product is CASSMTGNQPQHF.

The chain recombines TRBV4-2 with TRBJ2-3, with 7 nucleotides matching TRBD2. Trimming removed 6 bases from V and 3 bases from J; junction bases left unmatched: 6. Germline assignment: CDR1 LGHNA and CDR2 YNFKEQ. The CDR3 consists of 14 residues. CDR3 sequence reads: CASRPSGTTDTQYF. DNA of the CDR3: TGTGCCAGCAGACCGAGCGGGACTACAGATACGCAGTATTTT.